Below, 14 T cell receptor beta chains from the same sample are listed, as sequenced in a study of blood T cell repertoires in COVID-19. Sequencing used immunoSEQ multiplex PCR; TCRdb keeps in-frame clones, though not all of them. The sample has some 250,000 clones; around 85% are singletons. Sequencing used PBMCs or T cells enriched from blood (not recorded which). These receptors all stem from a woman aged 50 to 65 who had recovered from COVID-19.

The rearrangement joins TRBV6-5 to TRBJ1-3; tentatively, D is TRBD1 (6 bases). The V and J ends lost 2 bases and 1 base respectively, with 9 bases between them. Germline values: CDR1 MNHEY, CDR2 SVGAGI. The CDR3 spans 15 residues. The CDR3 coding sequence is TGTGCCAGCAGTTACAACAGGGTATCTGGAAACACCATATATTTT. Protein: CASSYNRVSGNTIYF.

V and J are TRBV6-1 and TRBJ1-4; no firm D call. The V gene lost 2 bases and the J gene lost 8 bases, with 15 bases spanning the gap. The germline gives CDR1 MNHNS, CDR2 SASEGT. CDR3 length: 15 residues. CDR3 in amino acids: CASSELLRPGEKLFF. The CDR3 DNA follows: TGTGCCAGCAGTGAATTGTTAAGGCCGGGGGAAAAACTGTTTTTT.

This chain links TRBV7-8 with TRBJ1-5; 7 bases fit TRBD1. The CDR3 loop spans 18 amino acids. Per the germline V gene, CDR1 is SGHVS and CDR2 is FQNEAQ. V lost 5 bases to trimming and J lost 2 bases; unmatched junction nucleotides: 15. The CDR3 DNA is TGTGCCAGCAGCGATAAGACAGGGACACAGTGGGGCAATCAGCCCCAGCATTTT. Protein product: CASSDKTGTQWGNQPQHF.

The V gene is TRBV12-3 or TRBV12-4, the J gene TRBJ1-2; TRBD1 agrees at 9 bases. The CDR3 has 13 amino acids. Trimming removed 5 bases from V and 9 bases from J; junction bases left unmatched: 7. The CDR3 sequence: CASSPRGTGSYTF. The CDR3 DNA reads as TGTGCCAGCAGTCCCCGAGGGACAGGGAGCTACACCTTC.

V is TRBV5-1 and J is TRBJ1-1; D perhaps matches TRBD1 (5 bases). Per germline, CDR1 SGHRS and CDR2 YFSETQ. The CDR3 length is 14 residues. V lost 1 base and J 7 bases, leaving 14 bases between the germline ends. CDR3 nucleotide sequence: TGCGCCAGCAGCTTGTCAGCGTCCCAGGGTGAAGCTTTCTTT. This gives the protein CASSLSASQGEAFF.

The chain has TRBV3-1 (or the pseudogene TRBV3-2) and TRBJ1-2, with 10 bases lining up with TRBD1. After removal of 3 bases from V and 6 bases from J, the junction contained 4 bases not matched to a gene. The CDR3 totals 14 residues. CDR1 is LGHDT and CDR2 is YNNKEL in the germline V gene (reference sequence). The CDR3 nucleotides are TGTGCCAGCAGCCAGAGGACAGGGGGAGATGGCTACACCTTC. Translating it yields CASSQRTGGDGYTF.

In this sample, this clone turned up once. CDR3 nucleotide sequence: TGTGCCAGCAGCGAGCTACGGGACGAGCAGTACTTC. It codes for CASSELRDEQYF. The V and J genes are TRBV3-1 (or the pseudogene TRBV3-2) and TRBJ2-7; no reliable D call. Germline V gene sequence: CDR1 LGHDT, CDR2 YNNKEL (reference sequence). V was shortened by 5 bases and J by 5 bases, with 10 bases between the two germline ends. The CDR3 contains 12 residues.

The rearrangement links TRBV24-1 to TRBJ1-4; 10 positions agree with TRBD1. This CDR3 is built from 15 residues. Germline assignment: CDR1 KGHDR and CDR2 SFDVKD. Trimming cost V 4 bases and J 8 bases; bases outside gene matches: 6. The CDR3 bases are TGTGCCACCAGTGAAGTGACAGGGGGCGACGAAAAACTGTTTTTT. Translation: CATSEVTGGDEKLFF.

V usage is TRBV7-9 and J usage is TRBJ1-2; 8 nucleotides align to TRBD1. Trimming took 5 bases from V and 4 from J; bases not matched to a gene: 6. This CDR3 spans 14 amino acids. Per the germline V gene, CDR1 is SEHNR and CDR2 is FQNEAQ (reference sequence). CDR3 DNA: TGTGCCAGCAGCCCCTTCGGGACAGGCTATGGCTACACCTTC. Residues: CASSPFGTGYGYTF.

The chain recombines TRBV13 with TRBJ2-3, with TRBD2 matching over 7 bases. The germline V gene encodes CDR1 PRHDT and CDR2 FYEKMQ (reference sequence). The CDR3 spans 16 residues. The trim removed 4 bases at V and 7 bases at J, leaving 14 bases unmatched. CDR3 bases: TGTGCCAGCAGCTCCCACGGGGCGGGAGATTGGAATACGCAGTATTTT. This codes for CASSSHGAGDWNTQYF.

This sequence joins TRBV11-2 and TRBJ2-2; D remains ambiguous. CDR1 is SGHAT and CDR2 is FQNNGV in the germline V gene. There are 11 residues in the CDR3. Deletions cut 1 base from V and 8 bases from J, with 2 bases between. This CDR3 reads CASSLVGELFF. DNA for the CDR3: TGTGCCAGCAGCTTAGTAGGGGAGCTGTTTTTT. Filled out from reference TRBV11-2 and TRBJ2-2, the complete variable domain reads EAGVAQSPRYKIIEKRQSVAFWCNPISGHATLYWYQQILGQGPKLLIQFQNNGVVDDSQLPKDRFSAERLKGVDSTLKIQPAKLEDSAVYLCASSLVGELFFGEGSRLTVL.

The chain is built from TRBV5-1 and TRBJ2-1; 9 bases are shared with TRBD1. Germline V gene sequence: CDR1 SGHRS, CDR2 YFSETQ. V was clipped by 3 bases and J by 6 bases; unmatched bases: 4. The CDR3 has 14 amino acids. The CDR3 sequence: CASSSGQGGNEQFF. DNA for the CDR3: TGCGCCAGCAGCTCGGGACAGGGCGGCAATGAGCAGTTCTTC. The complete variable domain, with remaining parts taken from reference TRBV5-1 and TRBJ2-1, reads KAGVTQTPRYLIKTRGQQVTLSCSPISGHRSVSWYQQTPGQGLQFLFEYFSETQRNKGNFPGRFSGRQFSNSRSEMNVSTLELGDSALYLCASSSGQGGNEQFFGPGTRLTVL.

The rearrangement links TRBV4-1 to TRBJ2-7; 12 bases agree with TRBD1. The V gene end was trimmed by 5 bases and the J gene end by 2 bases; junction bases not matched to a gene: 10. This CDR3 spans 17 amino acids. Germline-derived CDR1 and CDR2 are MGHRA and YSYEKL. CDR3 sequence reads: CASSWDRGQTTPYEQYF. In DNA form, the CDR3 reads TGCGCCAGCAGCTGGGACAGGGGGCAGACGACTCCCTACGAGCAGTACTTC.

The table lists this clone with a few counts. This chain joins TRBV5-1 and TRBJ2-6; possibly TRBD1 for D (5 bases). Germline loops: CDR1 SGHRS, CDR2 YFSETQ. There are 16 residues in the CDR3. With 4 bases removed from V and 3 bases from J, the gap between germline ends came to 14 bases. Here the CDR3 DNA reads TGCGCCAGCAGCCGCACACAGGCGAATGGGGCCAACGTCCTGACTTTC. This codes for CASSRTQANGANVLTF.